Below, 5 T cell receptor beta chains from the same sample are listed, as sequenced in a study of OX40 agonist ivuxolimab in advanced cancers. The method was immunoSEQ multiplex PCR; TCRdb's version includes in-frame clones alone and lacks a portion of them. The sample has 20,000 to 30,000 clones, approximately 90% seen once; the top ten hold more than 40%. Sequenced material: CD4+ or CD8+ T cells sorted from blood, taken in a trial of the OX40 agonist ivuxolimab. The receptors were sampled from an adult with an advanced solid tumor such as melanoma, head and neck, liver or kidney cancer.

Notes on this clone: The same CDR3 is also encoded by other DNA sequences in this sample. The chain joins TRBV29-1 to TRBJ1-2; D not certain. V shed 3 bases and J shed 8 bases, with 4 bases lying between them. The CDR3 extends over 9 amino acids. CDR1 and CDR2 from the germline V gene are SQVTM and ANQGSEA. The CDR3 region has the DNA TGCAGCGTTGAGGGGGGCTACACCTTC. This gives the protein CSVEGGYTF.

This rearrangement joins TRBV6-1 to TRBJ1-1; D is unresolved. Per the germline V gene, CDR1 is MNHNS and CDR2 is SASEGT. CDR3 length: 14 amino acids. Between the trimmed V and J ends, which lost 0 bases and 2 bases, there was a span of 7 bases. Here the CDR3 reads CASSEAPPNTEAFF. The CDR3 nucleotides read TGTGCCAGCAGTGAAGCGCCCCCAAACACTGAAGCTTTCTTT.

The CDR3 DNA reads as TGTGCCATCAGTGAAATCGGCGGGGGGAGCTCCTACAATGAGCAGTTCTTC. It is translated as CAISEIGGGSSYNEQFF. The chain recombines TRBV10-3 with TRBJ2-1; 8 nucleotides line up with TRBD2. Trimming cost V 3 bases and J 0 bases; bases outside gene matches: 7. The CDR3 is 17 residues long. Germline loops: CDR1 ENHRY, CDR2 SYGVKD.

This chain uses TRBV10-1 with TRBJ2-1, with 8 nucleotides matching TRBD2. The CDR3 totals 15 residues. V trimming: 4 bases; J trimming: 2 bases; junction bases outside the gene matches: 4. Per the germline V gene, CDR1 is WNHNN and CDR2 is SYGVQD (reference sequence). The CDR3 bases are TGCGCCAGCAGTGTTAGCGGGACCCCCTACAATGAGCAGTTCTTC. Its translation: CASSVSGTPYNEQFF.

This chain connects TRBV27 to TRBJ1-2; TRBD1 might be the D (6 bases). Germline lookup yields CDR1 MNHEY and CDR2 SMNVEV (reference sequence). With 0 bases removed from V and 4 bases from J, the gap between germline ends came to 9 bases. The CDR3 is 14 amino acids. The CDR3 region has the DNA TGTGCCAGCAGTTTATCTGGGGGCGGCTATGGCTACACCTTC. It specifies CASSLSGGGYGYTF.